This T cell receptor beta chain was identified during a study of human T cells and chemical hapten exposure. Points from the study as a whole: There was a positive correlation between PT1 expanded TCR counts and patch test score.

The V end was cut by 5 bases, the J end by 2 bases, with 16 bases between. The germline gives CDR1 SEHNR, CDR2 FQNEAQ (reference sequence). The CDR3 has 15 residues. Via MiXCR, TCRdb re-called the RACE reads, giving one row per CDR3 protein. In the table there are approximately 38,000 distinct CDR3 sequences, about 10% of which are singletons. This clonotype came up a few times. The target antigen is unknown. Time point denoted: pre-sensitization, week 0. Specified treatment: therapeutic diphenylcyclopropenone sensitization with weekly scalp DPC. The chain couples TRBV7-9 to TRBJ2-7; a possible D gene is TRBD2 (6 bases). The clonotype comes from a man aged 25 to 40 with alopecia areata. Some clones in this sample may be carry-over from other donors' samples. Sequenced material: whole blood, taken in connection with sensitization to the hapten diphenylcyclopropenone (DPC). The CDR3, as DNA: TGTGCCAGCAGCATAGGAAGCGGGTCTACCTACGAGCAGTACGTC. Residues: CASSIGSGSTYEQYV.